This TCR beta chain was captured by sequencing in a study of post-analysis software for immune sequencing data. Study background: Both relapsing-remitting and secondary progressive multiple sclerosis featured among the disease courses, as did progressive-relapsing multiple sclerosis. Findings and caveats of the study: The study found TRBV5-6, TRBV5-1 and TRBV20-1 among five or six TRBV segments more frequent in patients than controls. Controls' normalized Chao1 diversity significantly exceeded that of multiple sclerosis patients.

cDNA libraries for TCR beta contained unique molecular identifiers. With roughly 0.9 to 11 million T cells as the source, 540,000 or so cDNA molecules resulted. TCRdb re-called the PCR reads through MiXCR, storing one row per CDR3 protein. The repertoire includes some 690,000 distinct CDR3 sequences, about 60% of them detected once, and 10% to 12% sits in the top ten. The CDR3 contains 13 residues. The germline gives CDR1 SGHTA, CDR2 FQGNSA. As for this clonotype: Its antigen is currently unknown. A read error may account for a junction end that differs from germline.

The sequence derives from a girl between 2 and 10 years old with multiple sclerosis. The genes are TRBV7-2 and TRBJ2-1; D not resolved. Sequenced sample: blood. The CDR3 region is CVSSLSGWTQQFF. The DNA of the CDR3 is TGTGTCAGCAGCTTATCTGGCTGGACGCAGCAGTTCTTC.